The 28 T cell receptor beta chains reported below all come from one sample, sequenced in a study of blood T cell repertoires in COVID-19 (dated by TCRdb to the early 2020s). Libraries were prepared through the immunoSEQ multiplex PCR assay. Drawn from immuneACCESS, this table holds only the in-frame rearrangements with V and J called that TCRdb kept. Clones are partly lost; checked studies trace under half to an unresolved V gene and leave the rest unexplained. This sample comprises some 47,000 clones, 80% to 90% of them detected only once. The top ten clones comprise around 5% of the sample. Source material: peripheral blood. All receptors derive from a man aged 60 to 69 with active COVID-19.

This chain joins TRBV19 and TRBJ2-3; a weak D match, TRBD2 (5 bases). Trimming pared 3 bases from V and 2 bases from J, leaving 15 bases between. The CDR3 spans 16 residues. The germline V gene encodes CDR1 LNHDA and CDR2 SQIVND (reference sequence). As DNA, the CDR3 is TGTGCCAGTAGTATCGGAACAGAGGGAGTCACAGATACGCAGTATTTT. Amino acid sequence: CASSIGTEGVTDTQYF. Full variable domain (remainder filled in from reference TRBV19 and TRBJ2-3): DGGITQSPKYLFRKEGQNVTLSCEQNLNHDAMYWYRQDPGQGLRLIYYSQIVNDFQKGDIAEGYSVSREKKESFPLTVTSAQKNPTAFYLCASSIGTEGVTDTQYFGPGTRLTVL.

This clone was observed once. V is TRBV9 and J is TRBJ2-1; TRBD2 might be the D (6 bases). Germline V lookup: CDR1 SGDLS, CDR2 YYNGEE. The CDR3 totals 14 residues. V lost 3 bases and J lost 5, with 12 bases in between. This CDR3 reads CASSATSIHNEQFF. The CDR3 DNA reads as TGTGCCAGCAGCGCGACTAGTATCCACAATGAGCAGTTCTTC.

The CDR3 nucleotides are TGTGCCAGCAGTTCCGGGACTAGCGGGCCCCCCGGGGAGCTGTTTTTT. Protein product: CASSSGTSGPPGELFF. The V call is TRBV2, the J call TRBJ2-2, with 12 positions matching TRBD2. The germline CDR1 and CDR2 sequences are SNHLY and FYNNEI. The V and J ends lost 5 bases and 6 bases, in that order; junction bases with no gene match: 7. This CDR3 has 16 residues.

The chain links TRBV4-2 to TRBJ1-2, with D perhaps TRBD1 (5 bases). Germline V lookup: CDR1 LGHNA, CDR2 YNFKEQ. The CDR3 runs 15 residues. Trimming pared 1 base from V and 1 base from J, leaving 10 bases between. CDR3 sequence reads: CASSQGQGDNYGYTF. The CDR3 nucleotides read TGTGCCAGCAGCCAAGGGCAAGGGGATAACTATGGCTACACCTTC.

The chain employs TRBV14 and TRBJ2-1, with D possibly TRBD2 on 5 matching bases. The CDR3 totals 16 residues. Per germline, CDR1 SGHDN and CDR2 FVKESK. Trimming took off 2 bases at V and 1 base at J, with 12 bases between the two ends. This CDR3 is CASSQLARNSYNEQFF. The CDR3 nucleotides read TGTGCCAGCAGCCAACTAGCAAGAAATTCCTACAATGAGCAGTTCTTC.

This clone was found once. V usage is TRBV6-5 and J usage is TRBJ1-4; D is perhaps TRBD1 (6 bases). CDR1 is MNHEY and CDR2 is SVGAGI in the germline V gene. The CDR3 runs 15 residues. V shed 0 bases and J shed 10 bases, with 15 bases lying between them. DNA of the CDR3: TGTGCCAGCAGTTACTCGCTTCAGGGGAAGGGAAAACTGTTTTTT. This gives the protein CASSYSLQGKGKLFF.

CDR3 DNA: TGTGCCAGCAGTGCCCCACTAGCGGGGAGAGGGCATGAGCAGTTCTTC. As protein: CASSAPLAGRGHEQFF. This chain uses TRBV28 with TRBJ2-1, with TRBD2 matching over 10 bases. Germline V gene data show CDR1 as MDHEN and CDR2 as SYDVKM. After removal of 5 bases from V and 8 bases from J, the junction contained 12 bases not matched to a gene. The CDR3 consists of 16 residues.

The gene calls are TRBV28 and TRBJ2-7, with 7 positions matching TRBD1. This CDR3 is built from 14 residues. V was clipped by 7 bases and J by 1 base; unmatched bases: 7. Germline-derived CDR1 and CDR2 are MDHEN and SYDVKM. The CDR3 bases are TGTGCCAGCACCCCTGGGACAGCGTCCTACGAGCAGTACTTC. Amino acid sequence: CASTPGTASYEQYF.

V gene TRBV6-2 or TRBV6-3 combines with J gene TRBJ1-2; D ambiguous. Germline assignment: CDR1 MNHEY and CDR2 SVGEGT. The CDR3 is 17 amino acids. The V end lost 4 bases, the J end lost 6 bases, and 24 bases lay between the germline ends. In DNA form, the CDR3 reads TGTGCCAGCAGTTTCGGGAGAGGCGGGCCCCTGAAGGATGGCTACACCTTC. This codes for CASSFGRGGPLKDGYTF.

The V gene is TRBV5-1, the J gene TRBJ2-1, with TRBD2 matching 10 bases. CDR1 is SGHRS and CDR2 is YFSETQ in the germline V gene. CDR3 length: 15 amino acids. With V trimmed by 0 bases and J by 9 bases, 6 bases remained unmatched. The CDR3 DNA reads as TGCGCCAGCAGCTTGGGACTAGCGGGTGATGGTGAGCAGTTCTTC. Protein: CASSLGLAGDGEQFF.

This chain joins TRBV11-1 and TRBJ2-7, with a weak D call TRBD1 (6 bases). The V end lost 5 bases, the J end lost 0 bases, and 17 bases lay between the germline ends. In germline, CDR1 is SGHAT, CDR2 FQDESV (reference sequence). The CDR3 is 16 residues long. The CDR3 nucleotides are TGTGCCAGCAGCCTCGGGGTTACAGGGAGCTCCTACGAGCAGTACTTC. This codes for CASSLGVTGSSYEQYF. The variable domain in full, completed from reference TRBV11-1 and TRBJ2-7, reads EAEVAQSPRYKITEKSQAVAFWCDPISGHATLYWYRQILGQGPELLVQFQDESVVDDSQLPKDRFSAERLKGVDSTLKIQPAELGDSAMYLCASSLGVTGSSYEQYFGPGTRLTVT.

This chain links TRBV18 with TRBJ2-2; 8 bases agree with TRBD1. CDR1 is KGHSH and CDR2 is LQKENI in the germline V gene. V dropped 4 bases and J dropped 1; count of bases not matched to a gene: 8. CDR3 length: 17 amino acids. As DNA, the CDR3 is TGTGCCAGCTCACAGGTCGGACAGGGATTGAACACCGGGGAGCTGTTTTTT. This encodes CASSQVGQGLNTGELFF.

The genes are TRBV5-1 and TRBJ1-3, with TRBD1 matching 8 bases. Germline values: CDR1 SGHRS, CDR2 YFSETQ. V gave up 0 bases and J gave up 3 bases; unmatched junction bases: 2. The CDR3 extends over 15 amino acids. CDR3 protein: CASSLAGGGGNTIYF. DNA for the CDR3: TGCGCCAGCAGCTTGGCAGGGGGCGGTGGAAACACCATATATTTT. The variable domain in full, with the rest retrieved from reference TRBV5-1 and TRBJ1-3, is KAGVTQTPRYLIKTRGQQVTLSCSPISGHRSVSWYQQTPGQGLQFLFEYFSETQRNKGNFPGRFSGRQFSNSRSEMNVSTLELGDSALYLCASSLAGGGGNTIYFGEGSWLTVV.

The CDR3 sequence: CASSLGTGDTDTQYF. The CDR3 DNA sequence: TGTGCCAGCAGCTTGGGGACAGGGGACACAGATACGCAGTATTTT. The chain has TRBV5-6 and TRBJ2-3; TRBD1 matches 9 bases. The CDR3 covers 15 residues. V trimming: 0 bases; J trimming: 2 bases; junction bases outside the gene matches: 1. The germline gives CDR1 SGHDT, CDR2 YYEEEE.

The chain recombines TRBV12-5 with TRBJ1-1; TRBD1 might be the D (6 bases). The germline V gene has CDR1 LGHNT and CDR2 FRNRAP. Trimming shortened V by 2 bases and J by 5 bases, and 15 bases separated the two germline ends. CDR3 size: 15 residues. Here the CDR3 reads CASGLYLGAKTEAFF. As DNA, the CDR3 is TGTGCTAGTGGTTTGTATCTGGGGGCGAAGACTGAAGCTTTCTTT.

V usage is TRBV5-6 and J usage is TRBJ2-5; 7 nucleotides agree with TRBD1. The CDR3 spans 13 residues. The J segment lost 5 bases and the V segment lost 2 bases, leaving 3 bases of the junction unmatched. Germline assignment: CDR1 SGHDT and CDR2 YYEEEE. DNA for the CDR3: TGTGCCAGCAGCTTTTACAGGGGTGAGACCCAGTACTTC. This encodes CASSFYRGETQYF.

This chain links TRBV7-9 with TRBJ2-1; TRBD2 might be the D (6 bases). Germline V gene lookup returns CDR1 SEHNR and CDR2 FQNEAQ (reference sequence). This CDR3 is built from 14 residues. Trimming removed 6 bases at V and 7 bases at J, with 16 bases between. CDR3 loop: CASSVAESSNEQFF. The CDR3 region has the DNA TGTGCCAGCAGTGTAGCGGAAAGCTCTAATGAGCAGTTCTTC.

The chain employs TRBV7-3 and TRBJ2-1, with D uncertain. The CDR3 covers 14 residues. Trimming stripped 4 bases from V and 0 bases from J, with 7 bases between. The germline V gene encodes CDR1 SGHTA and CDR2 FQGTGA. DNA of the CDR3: TGTGCCAGCAGCTCTAGTGTCTCCTACAATGAGCAGTTCTTC. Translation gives CASSSSVSYNEQFF.

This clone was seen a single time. CDR3 region: CASSHRGPYNEQFF. The CDR3 bases are TGTGCCAGCAGTCACAGGGGTCCCTACAATGAGCAGTTCTTC. The chain carries TRBV6-6 and TRBJ2-1; 7 positions agree with TRBD1. The CDR3 length is 14 residues. Germline lookup yields CDR1 MNHNY and CDR2 SVGAGI (reference sequence). Losses at the gene ends were 5 bases for V and 2 bases for J; bases not matched to a gene: 3.

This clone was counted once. For the CDR3, the DNA is TGTGCCAGCAGCCCGTCGGGGGGGCCCAATGAAAAACTGTTTTTT. Protein sequence: CASSPSGGPNEKLFF. The rearrangement uses TRBV6-5 and TRBJ1-4, with D possibly TRBD1 on 6 matching bases. The V gene's germline CDR1 is MNHEY and CDR2 SVGAGI. V was trimmed by 6 bases and J by 5 bases, leaving 16 bases between them. The CDR3 is 15 residues long.

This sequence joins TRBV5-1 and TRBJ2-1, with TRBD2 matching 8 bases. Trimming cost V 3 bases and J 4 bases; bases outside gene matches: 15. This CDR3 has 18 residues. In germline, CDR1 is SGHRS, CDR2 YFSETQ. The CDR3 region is CASSSPGLGGFGYNEQFF. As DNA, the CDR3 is TGCGCCAGCAGCTCGCCGGGACTAGGAGGATTTGGATACAATGAGCAGTTCTTC. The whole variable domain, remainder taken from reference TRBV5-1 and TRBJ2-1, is KAGVTQTPRYLIKTRGQQVTLSCSPISGHRSVSWYQQTPGQGLQFLFEYFSETQRNKGNFPGRFSGRQFSNSRSEMNVSTLELGDSALYLCASSSPGLGGFGYNEQFFGPGTRLTVL.

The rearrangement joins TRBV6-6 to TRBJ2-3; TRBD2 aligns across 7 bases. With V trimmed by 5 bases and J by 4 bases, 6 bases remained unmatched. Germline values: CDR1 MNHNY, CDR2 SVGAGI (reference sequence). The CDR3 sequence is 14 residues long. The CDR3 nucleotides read TGTGCCAGCAGTCGAGGCGGGAGTTCAGATACGCAGTATTTT. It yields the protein CASSRGGSSDTQYF.

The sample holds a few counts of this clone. CDR3 residues: CASSLLATSYEQYF. CDR3 sequence (DNA): TGTGCCAGCAGTTTACTAGCGACCTCCTACGAGCAGTACTTC. The chain links TRBV28 to TRBJ2-7, with D possibly matching TRBD2 (6 bases). The germline V gene has CDR1 MDHEN and CDR2 SYDVKM. Trimming left V 2 bases short and J 0 bases short, with 8 bases between. The CDR3 sequence is 14 residues long.

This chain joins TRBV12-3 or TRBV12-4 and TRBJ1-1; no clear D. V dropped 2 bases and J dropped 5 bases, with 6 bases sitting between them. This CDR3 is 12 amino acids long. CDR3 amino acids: CASSLSGTEAFF. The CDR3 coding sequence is TGTGCCAGCAGTTTATCGGGTACTGAAGCTTTCTTT.

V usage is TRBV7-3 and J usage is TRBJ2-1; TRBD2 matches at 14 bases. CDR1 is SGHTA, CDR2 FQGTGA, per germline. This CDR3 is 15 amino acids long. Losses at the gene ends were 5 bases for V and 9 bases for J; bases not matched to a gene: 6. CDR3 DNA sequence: TGTGCCAGCAGCCCGGGACTAGCGGGAGTCGGTGAGCAGTTCTTC. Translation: CASSPGLAGVGEQFF.

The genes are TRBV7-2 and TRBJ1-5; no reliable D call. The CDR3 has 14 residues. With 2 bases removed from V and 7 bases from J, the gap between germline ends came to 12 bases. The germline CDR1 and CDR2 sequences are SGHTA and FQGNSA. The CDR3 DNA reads TGTGCCAGCAGCTTAAGTTTCGAGGGACAGCCCCAGCATTTT. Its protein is CASSLSFEGQPQHF. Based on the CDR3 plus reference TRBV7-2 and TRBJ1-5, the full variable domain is GAGVSQSPSNKVTEKGKDVELRCDPISGHTALYWYRQSLGQGLEFLIYFQGNSAPDKSGLPSDRFSAERTGGSVSTLTIQRTQQEDSAVYLCASSLSFEGQPQHFGDGTRLSIL.

CDR3 sequence: CASSQGTGGPETQYF. DNA of the CDR3: TGCGCCAGCAGCCAAGGGACAGGGGGACCAGAGACCCAGTACTTC. The rearrangement links TRBV4-3 to TRBJ2-5; 10 bases are shared with TRBD1. Germline V CDR1 and CDR2: LGHNA, YSLEER. J was trimmed by 4 bases and V by 1 base; bases with no gene match: 3. The CDR3 spans 15 residues.

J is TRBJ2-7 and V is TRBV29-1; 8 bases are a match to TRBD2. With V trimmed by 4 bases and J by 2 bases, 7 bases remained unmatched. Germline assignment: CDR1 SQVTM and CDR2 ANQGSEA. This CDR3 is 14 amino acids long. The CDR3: CSVVMGLGPYEQYF. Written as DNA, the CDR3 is TGCAGCGTTGTTATGGGACTAGGGCCCTACGAGCAGTACTTC.